This is a list of T cell receptor beta chains from one sample in a study of cytomegalovirus exposure and HLA in healthy donors. This table comes from immunoSEQ multiplex PCR, and its TCRdb copy is limited to in-frame clones, with some not included. Its listing shows 120,000 or so clones. Sequencing was performed on PBMCs. The receptors shown here come from a young man in good health and CMV-seronegative. The CDR3 runs from the conserved cysteine through the conserved F or W. The D gene is left open where the match is weak.

-	TRBJ2-7	15	TRBV28	TGTGCCAGCACCTCCTTGATGGGGGGATTCAACGAGCAGTACTTC	CASTSLMGGFNEQYF
-	TRBJ1-1	14	TRBV5-6	TGTGCCAGCAGCTTGTGGGCCTCGAACACTGAAGCTTTCTTT	CASSLWASNTEAFF
-	TRBJ2-7	16	TRBV27	TGTGCCAGCAGTTTAGTTCAGGGCCCTGGGGTGGGCGAGCAGTACTTC	CASSLVQGPGVGEQYF
-	TRBJ1-5	15	TRBV19	TGTGCCAGTAGTATTGGGCCTAAACCCTCTCTGCCCCAGCATTTT	CASSIGPKPSLPQHF
-	TRBJ1-1	13	TRBV2	TGTGCCAGCAAGGGGGTGATGAACACTGAAGCTTTCTTT	CASKGVMNTEAFF
TRBD1	TRBJ1-4	15	TRBV19	TGTGCCAGTAGTATACCAGGGGGAACTAATGAAAAACTGTTTTTT	CASSIPGGTNEKLFF
TRBD2	TRBJ2-1	15	TRBV5-1	TGCGCCAGCAGCTTGGACGGGGGGGCCATCAATGAGCAGTTCTTC	CASSLDGGAINEQFF
-	TRBJ1-1	14	TRBV7-9	TGTGCCAGCAGCTTAAATTCGTTGAACACTGAAGCTTTCTTT	CASSLNSLNTEAFF
TRBD2	TRBJ2-1	16	TRBV10-3	TGTGCCATCAGTGAGGTAGGGACTAGCGTCAACAATGAGCAGTTCTTC	CAISEVGTSVNNEQFF
-	TRBJ2-2	18	TRBV29-1	TGCAGCGTGAACAGCCGGGACACGGACTGGGGACCCACCGGGGAGCTGTTTTTT	CSVNSRDTDWGPTGELFF
-	TRBJ2-6	16	TRBV18	TGTGCCAGCTCACCGAGACAGACATCCGGGGCCAACGTCCTGACTTTC	CASSPRQTSGANVLTF
TRBD2	TRBJ2-1	14	TRBV2	TGTGCCAGCAGTGGACTAGCGGTCTACAATGAGCAGTTCTTC	CASSGLAVYNEQFF
-	TRBJ2-3	14	TRBV2	TGTGCCAGCAGTGAAGGGCCATTCGGGAATACGCAGTATTTT	CASSEGPFGNTQYF
-	TRBJ1-1	13	TRBV19	TGTGCCAGCAGTTTCCGGGTACGGTCTGAAGCTTTCTTT	CASSFRVRSEAFF
-	TRBJ1-1	13	TRBV2	TGTGCCAGCAGACAAGGGGAGAACACTGAAGCTTTCTTT	CASRQGENTEAFF
TRBD1	TRBJ2-5	14	TRBV28	TGTGCCAGCAGTTCGACAGGGCTAAGGGAGACCCAGTACTTC	CASSSTGLRETQYF
TRBD2	TRBJ2-5	19	TRBV7-9	TGTGCCAGCAGCTTAGGAGTAAATAGCGGGAGGCCCGGCGGGGAGACCCAGTACTTC	CASSLGVNSGRPGGETQYF
-	TRBJ1-1	13	TRBV5-1	TGCGCCAGCAGCTTGGCACCCGAGACTGAAGCTTTCTTT	CASSLAPETEAFF
TRBD1	TRBJ1-2	14	TRBV19	TGTGCCAGTAGTCTCGACAGGGGGCCGGGTGGCTACACCTTC	CASSLDRGPGGYTF
-	TRBJ2-7	13	TRBV5-4	TGTGCCAGCAGCTCCACGTCATCAGACGAGCAGTACTTC	CASSSTSSDEQYF
TRBD1	TRBJ2-2	15	TRBV9	TGTGCCAGCAGCGTAGTCGGGACAGCCACCGGGGAGCTGTTTTTT	CASSVVGTATGELFF
-	TRBJ2-7	16	TRBV10-1	TGCGCCAGCAGTGATAGCTCGACGGAAGGATCCTACGAGCAGTACTTC	CASSDSSTEGSYEQYF
-	TRBJ1-2	15	TRBV6-1	TGTGCCAGCAGTGAAGTAAGGGGCGATCTACGCGGCTACACCTTC	CASSEVRGDLRGYTF
TRBD1	TRBJ2-7	13	TRBV28	TGTGCCAGCATAGCAGGGGGAAGAAACGAGCAGTACTTC	CASIAGGRNEQYF
-	TRBJ2-3	15	TRBV7-3	TGTGCCAGCAGCTTAATGGGGGGAGACACAGATACGCAGTATTTT	CASSLMGGDTDTQYF
TRBD1	TRBJ2-2	19	TRBV19	TGTGCCAGTAGTATGATGGAGCTAATACGGACAGGGCTCGGCGGGGAGCTGTTTTTT	CASSMMELIRTGLGGELFF
-	TRBJ1-2	12	TRBV10-3	TGTGCCATCAGTGACAGATCCTATGGCTACACCTTC	CAISDRSYGYTF
-	TRBJ2-7	11	TRBV27	TGTGCCAGCAGTTCTACCCACGAGCAGTACTTC	CASSSTHEQYF
TRBD1	TRBJ1-5	16	TRBV28	TGTGCCAGCAGTGGGGCCGGGACAGGTGTTGATCAGCCCCAGCATTTT	CASSGAGTGVDQPQHF
TRBD1	TRBJ1-2	15	TRBV6-5	TGTGCCAGCAGTTACGGGCAGGGGGTAGGGTATGGCTACACCTTC	CASSYGQGVGYGYTF
-	TRBJ2-4	14	TRBV19	TGTGCCAGTAGTATAGCTGGTCATCAGGGCATTCAGTACTTC	CASSIAGHQGIQYF
-	TRBJ1-1	15	TRBV6-6	TGTGCCAGCAGTTACTCCGGGGGGTCTGACACTGAAGCTTTCTTT	CASSYSGGSDTEAFF
TRBD1	TRBJ2-5	15	TRBV28	TGTGCCAGCGCCGGAGACAGGGGATCCCAAGAGACCCAGTACTTC	CASAGDRGSQETQYF
TRBD1	TRBJ2-7	15	TRBV27	TGTGCCAGCAGTTGGGACAGGGGGCTGGTCTACGAGCAGTACTTC	CASSWDRGLVYEQYF
-	TRBJ1-2	12	TRBV7-8	TGTGCCAGCAGCTCCAGGGGTGATGGCTACACCTTC	CASSSRGDGYTF
-	TRBJ1-5	15	TRBV28	TGTGCCAGCAGTCAGACGGGTCCTGCCAATCAGCCCCAGCATTTT	CASSQTGPANQPQHF
TRBD2	TRBJ2-1	15	TRBV7-3	TGTGCCAGCAGCCGCGGGGGAAGCTCCTACAATGAGCAGTTCTTC	CASSRGGSSYNEQFF
-	TRBJ1-1	18	TRBV19	TGTGCCAGTAGTCCCCACAGGGCGATCCTTTCTATGAACACTGAAGCTTTCTTT	CASSPHRAILSMNTEAFF
-	TRBJ2-3	13	TRBV9	TGTGCCAGCAGCGTAGTTCCAGGGGATACGCAGTATTTT	CASSVVPGDTQYF
-	TRBJ1-1	15	TRBV19	TGTGCCAGTAGTATGGGTGGAGGGCAGAACACTGAAGCTTTCTTT	CASSMGGGQNTEAFF
TRBD2	TRBJ2-3	12	TRBV5-4	TGTGCCAGCAGCTTGTGGGGACTAGCGCAGTATTTT	CASSLWGLAQYF
TRBD2	TRBJ2-1	17	TRBV19	TGTGCCAGTAGTATAGGGGGAGCGGGAGGGCGGAACAATGAGCAGTTCTTC	CASSIGGAGGRNNEQFF
TRBD1	TRBJ1-1	15	TRBV27	TGTGCCAGCAGTCCCCGGACAGGGGTGGACACTGAAGCTTTCTTT	CASSPRTGVDTEAFF
-	TRBJ2-3	16	TRBV7-3	TGTGCCAGCAGCTTAGGAGTAGCGCCAAGCACAGATACGCAGTATTTT	CASSLGVAPSTDTQYF
-	TRBJ1-1	17	TRBV6-1	TGTGCCAGCAGTGAAGCACGGGAGAGAGGGAGGAACACTGAAGCTTTCTTT	CASSEARERGRNTEAFF
TRBD1	TRBJ1-2	14	TRBV29-1	TGCAGCGTCGCTCCGGGACAGGGGACCAGTGGCTACACCTTC	CSVAPGQGTSGYTF
TRBD1	TRBJ1-2	14	TRBV6-5	TGTGCCAGCAGCCCCGGGACAGGCAACTATGGCTACACCTTC	CASSPGTGNYGYTF
TRBD1	TRBJ1-2	16	TRBV4-1	TGCGCCAGCAGCCGGATCGGGACAGGGGGGTGGGACGGCTACACCTTC	CASSRIGTGGWDGYTF
TRBD1	TRBJ1-5	15	TRBV6-6	TGTGCCAGTCAACCACCCCAGGGGGACAATCAGCCCCAGCATTTT	CASQPPQGDNQPQHF
TRBD1	TRBJ2-5	20	TRBV13	TGTGCCAGCAGCTTAGGCCTACAATCGACCCGGACAGGGTCGGCAGAGACCCAGTACTTC	CASSLGLQSTRTGSAETQYF
TRBD1	TRBJ1-2	15	TRBV6-5	TGTGCCAGCAGTCCGGCCCAGGACAGGTACTATGGCTACACCTTC	CASSPAQDRYYGYTF
-	TRBJ2-2	16	TRBV18	TGTGCCAGCTCACAGGATGAGGCTTCCCTAACCGGGGAGCTGTTTTTT	CASSQDEASLTGELFF
-	TRBJ1-5	13	TRBV11-2	TGTGCCAGCAGCTTTGCTAGCGATCAGCCCCAGCATTTT	CASSFASDQPQHF
TRBD2	TRBJ2-1	14	TRBV5-8	TGTGCCAGCAGCTTGGGACTAGCGGACAATGAGCAGTTCTTC	CASSLGLADNEQFF
-	TRBJ2-1	14	TRBV27	TGTGCCAGCAGTCAGGGTAGCTCCTACAATGAGCAGTTCTTC	CASSQGSSYNEQFF